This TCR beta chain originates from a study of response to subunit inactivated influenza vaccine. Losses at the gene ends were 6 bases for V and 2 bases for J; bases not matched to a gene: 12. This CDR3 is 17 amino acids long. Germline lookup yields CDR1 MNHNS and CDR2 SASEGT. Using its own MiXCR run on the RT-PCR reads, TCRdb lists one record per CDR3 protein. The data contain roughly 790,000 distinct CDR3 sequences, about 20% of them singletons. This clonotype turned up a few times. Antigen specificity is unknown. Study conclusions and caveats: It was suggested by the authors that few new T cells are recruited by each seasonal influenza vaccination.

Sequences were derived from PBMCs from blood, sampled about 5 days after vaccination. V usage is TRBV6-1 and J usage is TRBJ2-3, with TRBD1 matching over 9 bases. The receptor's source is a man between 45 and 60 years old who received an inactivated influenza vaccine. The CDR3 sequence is CASRTGYGTGYTDTQYF. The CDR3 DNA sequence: TGTGCCAGCAGGACGGGGTACGGGACAGGGTACACAGATACGCAGTATTTT.